These 23 T cell receptor beta chains came from one sample sequenced in a study of blood T cell repertoires in COVID-19. Clones were read by immunoSEQ multiplex PCR, and TCRdb kept only the in-frame ones, dropping some. The data show just over 350,000 clones, roughly 84% seen once. Sequencing used PBMCs or T cells enriched from blood (not recorded which). All receptors come from a woman in her twenties or thirties who had recovered from COVID-19.

The rearrangement links TRBV9 to TRBJ2-1; D gene ambiguous. The CDR3 contains 15 residues. The V and J ends lost 0 bases and 3 bases respectively, with 10 bases between them. The germline CDR1 and CDR2 sequences are SGDLS and YYNGEE. The CDR3 nucleotides are TGTGCCAGCAGCGTAGAGGCACAGTACTACAATGAGCAGTTCTTC. As protein: CASSVEAQYYNEQFF. Drawing the rest from reference TRBV9 and TRBJ2-1, the complete variable domain is DSGVTQTPKHLITATGQRVTLRCSPRSGDLSVYWYQQSLDQGLQFLIQYYNGEERAKGNILERFSAQQFPDLHSELNLSSLELGDSALYFCASSVEAQYYNEQFFGPGTRLTVL.

This chain uses TRBV5-5 with TRBJ1-1; TRBD1 matches 8 bases. V lost 3 bases to trimming and J lost 6 bases; unmatched junction nucleotides: 4. The CDR3 extends over 13 amino acids. Germline V gene data show CDR1 as SGHKS and CDR2 as YYEKEE (reference sequence). The CDR3 region has the DNA TGTGCCAGCAGCTACGGACAGGGCCCTGAAGCTTTCTTT. It codes for CASSYGQGPEAFF.

V gene TRBV19 combines with J gene TRBJ2-7, with D tentatively TRBD1 (6 bases). Germline CDR1 reads LNHDA; CDR2 reads SQIVND (reference sequence). CDR3 length equals 15 residues. Trimming took 3 bases from V and 4 from J, leaving 16 bases between them. The CDR3 spells CASSIEAGVEYEQYF. In nucleotides, the CDR3 is TGTGCCAGTAGTATTGAGGCAGGGGTGGAGTACGAGCAGTACTTC.

The chain carries TRBV28 and TRBJ2-1; D is uncertain. The CDR3 contains 19 residues. CDR1 is MDHEN and CDR2 is SYDVKM in the germline V gene. Deletions cut 2 bases from V and 4 bases from J, with 24 bases between. CDR3 protein: CASSLESIWPRSRYNEQFF. CDR3 nucleotides: TGTGCCAGCAGTTTAGAAAGTATCTGGCCTCGCTCTAGATACAATGAGCAGTTCTTC.

The chain couples TRBV15 to TRBJ2-1; possibly TRBD1 for D (6 bases). Trimming cost V 4 bases and J 7 bases, with 11 bases left between them. The germline V gene encodes CDR1 LNHNV and CDR2 YYDKDF (reference sequence). This CDR3 has 13 amino acids. In nucleotides, the CDR3 is TGTGCCACCAGCATAGGTGGGACAAATGAGCAGTTCTTC. Translating gives CATSIGGTNEQFF.

V is TRBV19 and J is TRBJ1-2, with D perhaps matching TRBD1 (6 bases). The CDR3 spans 14 residues. Trimming shortened V by 5 bases and J by 2 bases, and 12 bases separated the two germline ends. The germline V gene encodes CDR1 LNHDA and CDR2 SQIVND (reference sequence). Here the CDR3 reads CASSPGGANYGYTF. As DNA, the CDR3 is TGTGCCAGTAGTCCGGGGGGCGCGAACTATGGCTACACCTTC.

In its sample, this clone was seen once. The chain recombines TRBV4-2 with TRBJ2-1; no definite D call. Germline V gene sequence: CDR1 LGHNA, CDR2 YNFKEQ. V lost 1 base and J lost 5, with 9 bases in between. The CDR3 loop spans 14 amino acids. Here the CDR3 reads CASSQGILNNEQFF. The CDR3 nucleotides are TGTGCCAGCAGCCAAGGTATACTAAACAATGAGCAGTTCTTC.

The rearrangement joins TRBV7-6 to TRBJ2-7; 7 bases align to TRBD1. Germline CDR1 SGHVS, CDR2 FNYEAQ. Losses at the gene ends were 2 bases for V and 6 bases for J; bases not matched to a gene: 7. This CDR3 spans 14 amino acids. This CDR3 is CASSLTGDPSEQYF. DNA for the CDR3: TGTGCCAGCAGCTTAACAGGGGATCCTTCCGAGCAGTACTTC.

The rearrangement links TRBV29-1 to TRBJ2-3, with D tentatively TRBD2 (6 bases). Germline V gene data show CDR1 as SQVTM and CDR2 as ANQGSEA. The CDR3 is 12 amino acids. Trimming left V 5 bases short and J 6 bases short, with 12 bases between. The CDR3 DNA reads TGCAGCGTTAGGGACGCGGGGGATACGCAGTATTTT. Its protein product is CSVRDAGDTQYF.

The count of this clone is one. The chain employs TRBV28 and TRBJ1-3, with TRBD1 matching 7 bases. Germline trimming cut 2 bases from V and 4 bases from J; bases unmatched to any gene: 5. CDR1 is MDHEN and CDR2 is SYDVKM in the germline V gene. The CDR3 spans 15 residues. CDR3 nucleotides: TGTGCCAGCAGTTTAGTGACAGGGATCGGAAACACCATATATTTT. Amino acids: CASSLVTGIGNTIYF.

The V and J genes are TRBV19 and TRBJ1-2; D is unresolved. The V and J ends lost 3 bases and 3 bases respectively, with 11 bases between them. The germline V gene has CDR1 LNHDA and CDR2 SQIVND (reference sequence). CDR3 length equals 14 residues. The CDR3 coding sequence is TGTGCCAGTAGTATGGAGGGTTACTACTATGGCTACACCTTC. Amino acids: CASSMEGYYYGYTF.

The J gene is TRBJ1-1, the V gene TRBV27; D remains unclear. This CDR3 has 13 amino acids. The germline V and J ends were trimmed by 4 bases and 1 base, with 7 bases remaining between them. Germline V gene sequence: CDR1 MNHEY, CDR2 SMNVEV (reference sequence). This chain's CDR3 is CASSYRRNTEAFF. CDR3 sequence (DNA): TGTGCCAGCAGTTATCGTCGGAACACTGAAGCTTTCTTT.

The V and J genes are TRBV7-8 and TRBJ1-1; D is unclear. The CDR3 totals 14 residues. The V gene lost 4 bases and the J gene lost 1 base, with 10 bases spanning the gap. Germline V lookup: CDR1 SGHVS, CDR2 FQNEAQ. CDR3 protein: CASSSWAENTEAFF. CDR3 nucleotides: TGTGCCAGCAGCTCTTGGGCTGAGAACACTGAAGCTTTCTTT.

The V call is TRBV4-1, the J call TRBJ1-3, with D hard to call. CDR1 and CDR2 from the germline V gene are MGHRA and YSYEKL. The V end was cut by 3 bases, the J end by 2 bases, with 11 bases between. This CDR3 spans 15 amino acids. The DNA for the CDR3 is TGCGCCAGCAGCCAGGGAGGAACGGCTGGAAACACCATATATTTT. Translating it yields CASSQGGTAGNTIYF.

The chain links TRBV15 to TRBJ2-5, with D possibly TRBD2 on 5 matching bases. The CDR3 covers 14 residues. The V gene lost 1 base and the J gene lost 5 bases, with 11 bases spanning the gap. CDR1 LNHNV and CDR2 YYDKDF come from the germline V gene (reference sequence). The CDR3 coding sequence is TGTGCCACCAGCAGAGTGAGGGTCAGGGAGACCCAGTACTTC. Amino acids: CATSRVRVRETQYF.

The CDR3 nucleotides read TGTGCCAGCAGCTTAGCATCAGCCAAAAACATTCAGTACTTC. Protein: CASSLASAKNIQYF. The J gene is TRBJ2-4, the V gene TRBV11-2; D is unresolved. V lost 1 base to trimming and J lost 0 bases, with 4 bases between them. Germline CDR1 and CDR2: SGHAT and FQNNGV. The CDR3 runs to 14 residues.

Comment on this clone: Other DNA sequences in the sample encode the same CDR3. V usage is TRBV18 and J usage is TRBJ1-5; no firm D call. Looked up from germline, CDR1 is KGHSH and CDR2 is LQKENI. This CDR3 has 13 residues. V shed 3 bases and J shed 5 bases, with 8 bases lying between them. DNA of the CDR3: TGTGCCAGCTCACCTCAAGCCGATCAGCCCCAGCATTTT. This sequence encodes CASSPQADQPQHF. Complete variable domain (other parts from reference TRBV18 and TRBJ1-5): NAGVMQNPRHLVRRRGQEARLRCSPMKGHSHVYWYRQLPEEGLKFMVYLQKENIIDESGMPKERFSAEFPKEGPSILRIQQVVRGDSAAYFCASSPQADQPQHFGDGTRLSIL.

V usage is TRBV12-5 and J usage is TRBJ2-1; TRBD2 agrees at 7 bases. There are 14 residues in the CDR3. CDR1 and CDR2 from the germline V gene are LGHNT and FRNRAP. Unmatched junction bases numbered 5, after V lost 6 bases and J lost 3 bases. In DNA form, the CDR3 reads TGTGCTAGTGGCCGACCGGGGGGCTACAATGAGCAGTTCTTC. Translating it yields CASGRPGGYNEQFF. Drawing the rest from reference TRBV12-5 and TRBJ2-1, the complete variable domain is DARVTQTPRHKVTEMGQEVTMRCQPILGHNTVFWYRQTMMQGLELLAYFRNRAPLDDSGMPKDRFSAEMPDATLATLKIQPSEPRDSAVYFCASGRPGGYNEQFFGPGTRLTVL.

The chain's CDR3 is CASSQELARPDSNTEAFF. The CDR3 DNA follows: TGCGCCAGCAGCCAAGAGCTGGCCAGGCCCGATTCGAACACTGAAGCTTTCTTT. The J gene is TRBJ1-1, the V gene TRBV4-1; D gene unclear. V was trimmed by 0 bases and J by 1 base, leaving 18 bases between them. There are 18 residues in the CDR3. From germline, CDR1 is MGHRA and CDR2 YSYEKL.

In DNA form, the CDR3 reads TGTGCCAGCAGTTTACCCAGCAGGCCTGAAAAACTGTTTTTT. As protein: CASSLPSRPEKLFF. The V gene is TRBV28, the J gene TRBJ1-4; no firm D call. Trimming left V 2 bases short and J 7 bases short, with 11 bases between. Germline loops: CDR1 MDHEN, CDR2 SYDVKM. This CDR3 contains 14 residues.

The rearrangement uses TRBV6-4 and TRBJ2-5; TRBD1 matches at 7 bases. The CDR3 extends over 15 amino acids. V lost 2 bases to trimming and J lost 4 bases; unmatched junction nucleotides: 7. Germline assignment: CDR1 MRHNA and CDR2 SNTAGT. The CDR3 sequence is CASSDHAGGIETQYF. The CDR3 DNA sequence: TGTGCCAGCAGTGACCACGCAGGGGGAATAGAGACCCAGTACTTC.

V is TRBV2 and J is TRBJ2-7; TRBD1 agrees at 9 bases. Germline CDR1 and CDR2: SNHLY and FYNNEI. V shed 5 bases, J shed 3 bases, and the junction held 2 bases outside the gene matches. The CDR3 consists of 13 residues. CDR3 in DNA: TGTGCCAGCAGTACAGGGGGCGGCTACGAGCAGTACTTC. It yields the protein CASSTGGGYEQYF.

This sequence joins TRBV19 and TRBJ1-3; 7 bases agree with TRBD1. Germline values: CDR1 LNHDA, CDR2 SQIVND (reference sequence). The V and J ends lost 8 bases and 7 bases, in that order; junction bases with no gene match: 11. This CDR3 region has 14 residues. The CDR3 region is CASLNKGARNTIYF. Written as DNA, the CDR3 is TGTGCCAGTCTTAACAAGGGGGCGCGTAACACCATATATTTT.